This T cell receptor beta chain was sequenced for a study of T cell responses to AZD1222 COVID-19 vaccine. Overall study results and limits: Spike was spanned by vaccine-associated CD4 TCRs, with dominance at 160-218 and 743-854.

The protocol was immunoSEQ multiplex PCR, while the TCRdb copy is restricted to in-frame clones and leaves out a portion. This sample yields about 120,000 clones, of which approximately 90% are seen a single time; 3% belongs to the top ten. Trimming stripped 4 bases from V and 0 bases from J, with 4 bases between. Germline V gives CDR1 MNHEY, CDR2 SMNVEV (reference sequence). The CDR3 covers 13 residues. Pooled samples include second doses given at about 4 or 12 weeks. Concerning this clone: Its target is unknown.

The source was peripheral blood, collected 28 days after the second AZD1222 dose. The chain joins TRBV27 to TRBJ2-1; no reliable D call. The receptor was isolated from an adult who received the AZD1222 COVID-19 vaccine. This chain's CDR3 is CASSYSSYNEQFF. The CDR3, as DNA: TGTGCCAGCAGTTACAGCTCCTACAATGAGCAGTTCTTC.